This passage covers 9 T cell receptor beta chains from one sample sequenced in a study of blood T cell repertoires in COVID-19. The table came from immunoSEQ multiplex PCR; TCRdb's copy has only in-frame clones and leaves some out. Of 110,000 or so clones in the sample, 75% to 90% are singletons; the top ten hold approximately 4.5%. The sequenced sample consisted of peripheral blood. All receptors derive from a woman aged 45-65 years with acute or convalescent COVID-19.

The gene calls are TRBV28 and TRBJ1-1; 10 positions agree with TRBD1. The length of the CDR3 is 17 residues. Germline V gene lookup returns CDR1 MDHEN and CDR2 SYDVKM. V trimming: 6 bases; J trimming: 0 bases; junction bases outside the gene matches: 10. CDR3 nucleotide sequence: TGTGCCAGCAGCAATTTCCCGGGACAGGGGATGAACACTGAAGCTTTCTTT. As protein: CASSNFPGQGMNTEAFF.

V usage is TRBV5-8 and J usage is TRBJ1-1; D is unresolved. Germline V gene lookup returns CDR1 SGHTS and CDR2 YDEGEE. Trimming took off 1 base at V and 7 bases at J, with 8 bases between the two ends. This CDR3 has 12 amino acids. The CDR3 coding sequence is TGTGCCAGCAGCTTGAACGGGTTTGAAGCTTTCTTT. The encoded protein is CASSLNGFEAFF. The variable domain in full, completed from reference TRBV5-8 and TRBJ1-1, reads EAGVTQSPTHLIKTRGQQATLRCSPISGHTSVYWYQQALGLGLQFLLWYDEGEERNRGNFPPRFSGRQFPNYSSELNVNALELEDSALYLCASSLNGFEAFFGQGTRLTVV.

In this sample, this clone turned up once. The CDR3 region has the DNA TGTGCCAGCTGCCTTCAGGGGTTCACTGAAGCTTTCTTT. Amino acids: CASCLQGFTEAFF. This chain connects TRBV28 to TRBJ1-1; perhaps TRBD1 as D (6 bases). Germline V CDR1 and CDR2: MDHEN, SYDVKM. Trimming removed 8 bases at V and 4 bases at J, with 14 bases between. The CDR3 sequence is 13 residues long.

The chain combines TRBV7-9 with TRBJ2-1; D possibly corresponds to TRBD2 (5 bases). V lost 3 bases, J lost 1 base, and 10 bases lay in between. Germline V gene sequence: CDR1 SEHNR, CDR2 FQNEAQ (reference sequence). This CDR3 has 15 amino acids. For the CDR3, the DNA is TGTGCCAGCAGCTTTACTAGAGTTTCCTACAATGAGCAGTTCTTC. It codes for CASSFTRVSYNEQFF.

This chain uses TRBV15 with TRBJ2-1; D call uncertain. Germline V CDR1 and CDR2: LNHNV, YYDKDF (reference sequence). The CDR3 is 15 residues long. V lost 0 bases, J lost 1 base, and 7 bases lay in between. The CDR3 here is CATSREGESYNEQFF. CDR3 nucleotides: TGTGCCACCAGCAGAGAGGGCGAGTCCTACAATGAGCAGTTCTTC.

The chain joins TRBV19 to TRBJ1-5; possibly TRBD1 for D (6 bases). From germline, CDR1 is LNHDA and CDR2 SQIVND (reference sequence). Between the trimmed V and J ends, which lost 7 bases and 3 bases, there was a span of 16 bases. The CDR3 is 15 amino acids. The CDR3 DNA is TGTGCCAGTACCCCTGCCAGGGGCCTCAATCAGCCCCAGCATTTT. Translating it yields CASTPARGLNQPQHF.

This sequence joins TRBV30 and TRBJ2-2; TRBD1 is a possible D gene (6 bases). The CDR3 sequence is 16 residues long. CDR1 is GTSNPN and CDR2 is SVGIG in the germline V gene (reference sequence). Trimming took off 4 bases at V and 4 bases at J, with 19 bases between the two ends. CDR3 region: CAWTPLTGMPTGELFF. The DNA of the CDR3 is TGTGCCTGGACCCCTTTGACAGGAATGCCCACCGGGGAGCTGTTTTTT.

The chain carries TRBV7-9 and TRBJ1-4; D is possibly TRBD1 (6 bases). CDR1 is SEHNR and CDR2 is FQNEAQ in the germline V gene (reference sequence). V was shortened by 4 bases and J by 4 bases, with 13 bases between the two germline ends. This CDR3 is 15 amino acids long. This CDR3 is CASSSFEGVNEKLFF. The CDR3 bases are TGTGCCAGCAGCTCGTTCGAGGGGGTTAATGAAAAACTGTTTTTT.

The rearrangement uses TRBV10-2 and TRBJ1-1; D uncertain. This CDR3 has 13 amino acids. The V end lost 4 bases, the J end lost 0 bases, and 6 bases lay between the germline ends. CDR1 and CDR2 (germline): WSHSY, SAAADI. CDR3 loop: CASSGAMNTEAFF. CDR3 DNA sequence: TGCGCCAGCAGTGGAGCTATGAACACTGAAGCTTTCTTT.